This TCR beta chain is drawn from a study of beta chain features in type 1 diabetes. After removal of 0 bases from V and 2 bases from J, the junction contained 5 bases not matched to a gene. Per germline, CDR1 MNHEY and CDR2 SVGAGI. This CDR3 has 16 residues. CD4+ naive, central memory, regulatory and stem cell-like memory subsets were isolated by sorting on CD45RO/CCR7/CD25/CD127/CD95/CD27. With regard to this clone: Its antigen remains unidentified.

Overall study findings and caveats: The naive, central memory and Treg TCRB repertoires of patients appeared to be more similar to one another than those of healthy donors. PCR, the amplification step, might favor shorter templates, equally in patients and controls.

The investigators reverse transcribed all of the isolated RNA, so they sequenced expressed TCRB transcripts. About 3.57 million reads per sample on average were obtained from naive, central memory and regulatory T cell samples. Assay: immunoSEQ multiplex PCR; the TCRdb copy retains only in-frame clones and omits some. Of about 250,000 clones listed, roughly an eighth are singletons. The sequenced sample was naive CD4+ T cells from blood. This receptor was taken from a woman aged 40 to 50 in good health. V and J are TRBV6-5 and TRBJ2-5, with TRBD2 matching 8 bases. The CDR3 loop reads CASSYSVGGGQETQYF. The CDR3 nucleotides are TGTGCCAGCAGTTACTCGGTCGGGGGGGGTCAAGAGACCCAGTACTTC.